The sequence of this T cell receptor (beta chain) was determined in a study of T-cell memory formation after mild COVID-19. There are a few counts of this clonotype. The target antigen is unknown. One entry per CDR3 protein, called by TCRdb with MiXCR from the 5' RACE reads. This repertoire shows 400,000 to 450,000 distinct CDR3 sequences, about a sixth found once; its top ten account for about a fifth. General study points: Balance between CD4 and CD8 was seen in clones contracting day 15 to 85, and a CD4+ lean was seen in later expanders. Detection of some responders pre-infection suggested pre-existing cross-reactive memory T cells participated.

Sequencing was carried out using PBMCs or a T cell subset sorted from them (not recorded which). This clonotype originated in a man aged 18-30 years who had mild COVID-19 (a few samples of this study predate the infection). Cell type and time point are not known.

The CDR3, as DNA: TGTGCCAGCAGTCGGACAGGCCACTATGGCTACACCTTC. It specifies CASSRTGHYGYTF. The chain recombines TRBV6-6 with TRBJ1-2; 7 bases map to TRBD1. V was pared by 5 bases and J by 3 bases, with 3 bases of the junction left unmatched. The germline V gene encodes CDR1 MNHNY and CDR2 SVGAGI (reference sequence). The CDR3 is made up of 13 amino acids.